Below are 30 T cell receptor beta chains sequenced from a single sample in a study of T cell responses to AZD1222 COVID-19 vaccine. TCRdb keeps only in-frame clones here, not all; method: immunoSEQ multiplex PCR. This sample carries 140,000 to 150,000 clones, over 85% of them seen once, and the ten largest clones take roughly 1.7%. Specimen: peripheral blood, collected 28 days after the second AZD1222 dose. The receptors derive from an adult who received the AZD1222 COVID-19 vaccine.

The chain carries TRBV19 and TRBJ1-5; D not resolved. V lost 6 bases, J lost 0 bases, and 9 bases lay in between. The length of the CDR3 is 14 residues. Looked up from germline, CDR1 is LNHDA and CDR2 is SQIVND (reference sequence). CDR3 protein: CASRTIYSNQPQHF. DNA of the CDR3: TGTGCCAGTAGAACGATCTATAGCAATCAGCCCCAGCATTTT.

The V and J genes are TRBV6-5 and TRBJ2-2; the D gene is possibly TRBD1 (6 bases). This CDR3 has 16 residues. V gave up 0 bases and J gave up 3 bases, with 11 bases separating them. The germline gives CDR1 MNHEY, CDR2 SVGAGI. This chain's CDR3 is CASSYSVDRHTGELFF. CDR3 bases: TGTGCCAGCAGTTACTCCGTGGACAGACACACCGGGGAGCTGTTTTTT.

The V gene is TRBV6-5, the J gene TRBJ2-3, with D hard to call. This CDR3 is 15 amino acids long. Germline assignment: CDR1 MNHEY and CDR2 SVGAGI. Trimming stripped 0 bases from V and 3 bases from J, with 10 bases between. CDR3 sequence reads: CASSYSGKWTDTQYF. The CDR3 DNA is TGTGCCAGCAGTTACTCAGGGAAGTGGACAGATACGCAGTATTTT.

This chain connects TRBV9 to TRBJ1-4, with TRBD1 matching over 9 bases. The length of the CDR3 is 16 residues. J lost 0 bases, V lost 4 bases, and 4 bases had no gene match. From germline, CDR1 is SGDLS and CDR2 YYNGEE. The CDR3 DNA follows: TGTGCCAGCAGCACAGGGGGCCCTGCAACTAATGAAAAACTGTTTTTT. As protein: CASSTGGPATNEKLFF.

As for this clone: This clone may be a read error of a much larger clone one base away. The rearrangement uses TRBV7-2 and TRBJ2-1; D gene uncertain. This CDR3 spans 11 amino acids. Trimming cost V 5 bases and J 8 bases, with 7 bases left between them. The germline V gene has CDR1 SGHTA and CDR2 FQGNSA. DNA of the CDR3: TGTGCCAGCAGCCAGAGGTATGAGCAGTTCTTC. Protein sequence: CASSQRYEQFF.

V and J are TRBV5-1 and TRBJ2-2; the D is unclear. Germline CDR1 SGHRS, CDR2 YFSETQ. The CDR3 contains 16 residues. The ends were cut back, 4 bases at V and 10 bases at J, with 23 bases in the middle. The CDR3 reads CASSPTAARPTQELFF. The CDR3, as DNA: TGCGCCAGCAGCCCGACGGCGGCGCGCCCCACCCAGGAGCTGTTTTTT.

This rearrangement joins TRBV7-9 to TRBJ2-1; D gene uncertain. Germline values: CDR1 SEHNR, CDR2 FQNEAQ (reference sequence). The CDR3 runs to 12 residues. V was shortened by 3 bases and J by 9 bases, with 9 bases between the two germline ends. CDR3 coding DNA: TGTGCCAGCAGCTTTGGCCGCGGTGAGCAGTTCTTC. Its protein is CASSFGRGEQFF. Full variable domain (rest looked up from reference TRBV7-9 and TRBJ2-1): DTGVSQNPRHKITKRGQNVTFRCDPISEHNRLYWYRQTLGQGPEFLTYFQNEAQLEKSRLLSDRFSAERPKGSFSTLEIQRTEQGDSAMYLCASSFGRGEQFFGPGTRLTVL.

V and J are TRBV7-2 and TRBJ2-3; 7 bases are a match to TRBD2. The J segment lost 2 bases and the V segment lost 10 bases, leaving 12 bases of the junction unmatched. This CDR3 is 15 amino acids long. Germline loops: CDR1 SGHTA, CDR2 FQGNSA. The CDR3 is CATREEGRITDTQYF. Here the CDR3 DNA reads TGTGCCACCCGGGAGGAGGGGAGGATCACAGATACGCAGTATTTT.

This clone was detected only a few times. Here the CDR3 reads CATHGGSGANVLTF. CDR3 bases: TGTGCCACACACGGCGGCTCTGGGGCCAACGTCCTGACTTTC. The V gene is TRBV10-3, the J gene TRBJ2-6; no definite D call. Germline CDR1 reads ENHRY; CDR2 reads SYGVKD. The CDR3 spans 14 residues. V was pared by 10 bases and J by 0 bases, with 10 bases between.

The chain has TRBV5-6 and TRBJ1-2; a possible D gene is TRBD1 (5 bases). V gave up 3 bases and J gave up 3 bases, with 9 bases separating them. The CDR3 consists of 13 residues. CDR1 is SGHDT, CDR2 YYEEEE, per germline. This CDR3 reads CASSSRGDYGYTF. CDR3 DNA sequence: TGTGCCAGCAGCTCGAGGGGAGACTATGGCTACACCTTC.

V usage is TRBV12-3 or TRBV12-4 and J usage is TRBJ2-3; D is uncertain. The CDR3 loop spans 13 amino acids. With 1 base removed from V and 5 bases from J, the gap between germline ends came to 7 bases. DNA of the CDR3: TGTGCCAGCAGTTTAGTGGCAGTAGATACGCAGTATTTT. Protein sequence: CASSLVAVDTQYF.

The chain joins TRBV18 to TRBJ1-1, with no clear D. Per the germline V gene, CDR1 is KGHSH and CDR2 is LQKENI. V was pared by 4 bases and J by 1 base, with 16 bases between. The CDR3 has 16 residues. CDR3 sequence: CASSHPQSGRNTEAFF. As DNA, the CDR3 is TGTGCCAGCTCACACCCTCAGTCCGGGAGGAACACTGAAGCTTTCTTT.

The CDR3 spells CASSWKGAPNIQYF. Written as DNA, the CDR3 is TGTGCCAGCAGCTGGAAGGGGGCCCCCAACATTCAGTACTTC. V usage is TRBV6-2 or TRBV6-3 and J usage is TRBJ2-4; 7 positions match TRBD1. CDR1 is MNHEY and CDR2 is SVGEGT in the germline V gene. After removal of 6 bases from V and 7 bases from J, the junction contained 9 bases not matched to a gene. The CDR3 contains 14 residues.

This clone was seen a single time. The chain uses TRBV30 and TRBJ1-1; D gene uncertain. The V and J ends lost 0 bases and 3 bases respectively, with 8 bases between them. Germline V gives CDR1 GTSNPN, CDR2 SVGIG (reference sequence). The CDR3 totals 13 residues. CDR3 sequence reads: CAWSVQKDTEAFF. The CDR3 nucleotides read TGTGCCTGGAGTGTACAGAAAGACACTGAAGCTTTCTTT.

This chain joins TRBV12-2 and TRBJ2-2; no DNA check was done on the table's D call, TRBD1. TRBV12-2 is deemed a pseudogene. The CDR3 totals 14 residues. The DNA of the CDR3 is TGTGCAAGTCGCCATACAGGGTTCACCGGGGAGCTGTTTTTT. Translating gives CASRHTGFTGELFF.

As for this clone: Germline and junction disagree at one end, which may indicate a read error. J is TRBJ1-1 and V is TRBV15; D gene ambiguous. Germline CDR1 and CDR2: LNHNV and YYDKDF (reference sequence). The CDR3 runs 16 residues. The DNA for the CDR3 is TGTGCCACCAGCACAGAGACGGGCGGGCCAAGTGGTTCTCCTCGCTTT. Translating it yields CATSTETGGPSGSPRF.

DNA of the CDR3: TGTGCCAGCAGCTTCTCCTATAGGGGGGAAGGGGATACGCAGTATTTT. Translation: CASSFSYRGEGDTQYF. J is TRBJ2-3 and V is TRBV7-9; D possibly uses TRBD1 or TRBD2 (6 bases each). The germline gives CDR1 SEHNR, CDR2 FQNEAQ (reference sequence). The CDR3 contains 16 residues. Trimming cost V 3 bases and J 6 bases, with 19 bases left between them.

V gene TRBV5-1 combines with J gene TRBJ1-1, with D tentatively TRBD1 (5 bases). The CDR3 totals 12 residues. The germline CDR1 and CDR2 sequences are SGHRS and YFSETQ. V dropped 4 bases and J dropped 5 bases, with 9 bases sitting between them. CDR3 in DNA: TGCGCCAGCAGCGGTGGGGCGACTGAAGCTTTCTTT. It translates to CASSGGATEAFF. Variable domain in full (rest from reference TRBV5-1 and TRBJ1-1): KAGVTQTPRYLIKTRGQQVTLSCSPISGHRSVSWYQQTPGQGLQFLFEYFSETQRNKGNFPGRFSGRQFSNSRSEMNVSTLELGDSALYLCASSGGATEAFFGQGTRLTVV.

The rearrangement links TRBV27 to TRBJ1-2, with D maybe TRBD1 (5 bases). CDR3 length: 12 amino acids. V lost 4 bases to trimming and J lost 7 bases, with 10 bases between them. The germline CDR1 and CDR2 sequences are MNHEY and SMNVEV (reference sequence). The chain's CDR3 is CASSYGGGGYTF. The CDR3, as DNA: TGTGCCAGCAGTTACGGGGGGGGTGGCTACACCTTC.

The chain combines TRBV4-1 with TRBJ2-3; TRBD2 matches at 7 bases. This CDR3 has 17 residues. Losses at the gene ends were 0 bases for V and 6 bases for J; bases not matched to a gene: 12. The germline V gene has CDR1 MGHRA and CDR2 YSYEKL. The DNA of the CDR3 is TGCGCCAGCAGCCAAGATAGGGACTACCTGGAGTTGGATACGCAGTATTTT. Amino acid sequence: CASSQDRDYLELDTQYF.

The chain is built from TRBV21-1 and TRBJ2-1; the D call in the table, TRBD2, was not verified against the DNA. TRBV21-1 has pseudogene status. CDR3 length: 18 residues. CDR3 DNA: TGTGCCAGCAGCAAAGGTGTTCCGGGACTAGCGTTTATCGGTGAGCAGTTCTTC. It encodes CASSKGVPGLAFIGEQFF.

CDR3 amino acids: CATGTSGINEQFF. The CDR3 DNA reads TGTGCCACAGGGACTAGCGGGATTAATGAGCAGTTCTTC. The V call is TRBV10-3, the J call TRBJ2-1, with 13 bases lining up with TRBD2. The CDR3 loop spans 13 amino acids. Germline trimming cut 10 bases from V and 7 bases from J; bases unmatched to any gene: 4. The germline V gene has CDR1 ENHRY and CDR2 SYGVKD.

This chain joins TRBV28 and TRBJ1-5, with D perhaps TRBD1 (5 bases). CDR3 size: 14 residues. Germline assignment: CDR1 MDHEN and CDR2 SYDVKM. V lost 6 bases, J lost 4 bases, and 13 bases lay in between. The DNA of the CDR3 is TGTGCCAGCAGCTGGGGGGTCGGGAATCAGCCCCAGCATTTT. Residues: CASSWGVGNQPQHF.

The chain recombines TRBV19 with TRBJ1-1, with D possibly matching TRBD1 (5 bases). The V end lost 11 bases, the J end lost 0 bases, and 16 bases lay between the germline ends. This CDR3 spans 14 amino acids. Germline V gene data show CDR1 as LNHDA and CDR2 as SQIVND (reference sequence). This CDR3 is CASIGGDVNTEAFF. In DNA form, the CDR3 reads TGTGCCTCAATCGGGGGGGATGTGAACACTGAAGCTTTCTTT.

The rearrangement uses TRBV7-3 and TRBJ2-5; D not resolved. Germline V gene lookup returns CDR1 SGHTA and CDR2 FQGTGA. The V end was cut by 4 bases, the J end by 5 bases, with 11 bases between. The CDR3 has 13 amino acids. The chain's CDR3 is CASSSAGWETQYF. The CDR3 coding sequence is TGTGCCAGCAGCTCGGCAGGTTGGGAGACCCAGTACTTC.

The chain has TRBV2 and TRBJ1-1; 7 bases line up with TRBD1. This CDR3 is 14 amino acids long. Germline CDR1 reads SNHLY; CDR2 reads FYNNEI. J gave up 7 bases and V 6 bases, and 11 bases lay outside the gene matches. This CDR3 is CASRADRQTYEAFF. CDR3 DNA: TGTGCCAGCAGGGCGGACAGGCAAACCTATGAAGCTTTCTTT. The full variable domain, completed using reference TRBV2 and TRBJ1-1, is EPEVTQTPSHQVTQMGQEVILRCVPISNHLYFYWYRQILGQKVEFLVSFYNNEISEKSEIFDDQFSVERPDGSNFTLKIRSTKLEDSAMYFCASRADRQTYEAFFGQGTRLTVV.

This clone was seen once. The chain couples TRBV20-1 to TRBJ2-1; no definite D call. This CDR3 region has 10 residues. Germline V gives CDR1 DFQATT, CDR2 SNEGSKA (reference sequence). The V end lost 7 bases, the J end lost 9 bases, and 10 bases lay between the germline ends. The CDR3 bases are TGCAGTGTTTGGGGTGGTGAGCAGTTCTTC. Translation: CSVWGGEQFF.

The chain combines TRBV7-9 with TRBJ2-1; 8 bases map to TRBD2. The CDR3 has 13 amino acids. Germline V lookup: CDR1 SEHNR, CDR2 FQNEAQ (reference sequence). J lost 12 bases, V lost 1 base, and 5 bases had no gene match. This CDR3 reads CASSLGAAGGQFF. The CDR3 nucleotides read TGTGCCAGCAGCTTAGGGGCGGCGGGGGGGCAGTTCTTC.

The chain recombines TRBV5-4 with TRBJ2-7, with TRBD1 matching 7 bases. This CDR3 has 14 amino acids. J was trimmed by 4 bases and V by 3 bases; bases with no gene match: 7. In germline, CDR1 is SGHNT, CDR2 YYREEE (reference sequence). CDR3 protein: CASSSSGTEYEQYF. The CDR3 DNA follows: TGTGCCAGCAGCTCCTCCGGGACAGAATACGAGCAGTACTTC.

The gene calls are TRBV5-4 and TRBJ2-7; D may correspond to TRBD1 or TRBD2 (5 bases each). The germline CDR1 and CDR2 sequences are SGHNT and YYREEE (reference sequence). The CDR3 extends over 15 amino acids. V lost 5 bases and J lost 5, with 20 bases in between. DNA for the CDR3: TGTGCCAGCAGAAGGTCTTTCTTGGGGGTGAACGAGCAGTACTTC. Translated, it gives CASRRSFLGVNEQYF.